The present T cell receptor (beta chain) was sequenced within a study of CD8+ T cells in alopecia areata. Study information: Tofacitinib therapy took 6 to 18 months; 6 months off drug came after.

It was cDNA, reverse transcribed from extracted RNA, that served as the sequencing template. Libraries were prepared by immunoSEQ multiplex PCR; TCRdb keeps only in-frame clonotypes and omits some of them. The table shows roughly 120,000 clones, with roughly two fifths occurring only once. Study findings and constraints: Sequenced scalp T cells also include alphabeta T cells resident in normal skin. Researchers reported that TCR sharing among patients proved less clear than in mice, possibly HLA-linked.

Of note for this clone: Its antigen remains unidentified.

Germline V gene sequence: CDR1 MDHEN, CDR2 SYDVKM. Between the trimmed V and J ends, which lost 3 bases and 3 bases, there was a span of 5 bases. This CDR3 has 12 amino acids. This TCR came from a human donor with alopecia areata. The specimen was CD4+ T cells sorted from blood. The chain uses TRBV28 and TRBJ1-2; D is unresolved. DNA of the CDR3: TGTGCCAGCAGTTTTCGGGACTATGGCTACACCTTC. Its protein is CASSFRDYGYTF.